This T cell receptor (beta chain) stems from a study of T cells after yellow fever vaccination. The overall study: Preparation of the low-cell-number fractions used SMART-Seq v4 Ultra Low Input.

TCR cDNA was made by 5'RACE template switching, adding a universal primer site and UMIs. TCRdb itself ran the 5' RACE reads through MiXCR, one entry per CDR3 protein. In the table there are about 58,000 distinct CDR3 sequences, approximately 7% of which are singletons. The CDR3 is 17 residues long. CDR1 and CDR2 (germline): MNHEY, SMNVEV (reference sequence). The V end was cut by 1 base, the J end by 0 bases, with 14 bases between. This clonotype was found many times. Sequenced material: CD8+ T cells sorted from PBMCs, taken on the day of the first yellow fever vaccination. The clonotype comes from a man between 18 and 29 years old who received the YFV17D yellow fever vaccine. The chain recombines TRBV27 with TRBJ2-3, with D perhaps TRBD2 (5 bases). CDR3 loop: CASSLFVGGSSTDTQYF. The CDR3, as DNA: TGTGCCAGCAGTTTATTTGTCGGCGGGTCTAGCACAGATACGCAGTATTTT.